This T cell receptor beta chain was obtained from a study of T cells in tuberculosis. Study in general: IGRA-negative adolescents, IGRA-positive adolescents with latent tuberculosis and adults with active tuberculosis formed this South African cohort.

V trimming: 0 bases; J trimming: 3 bases; junction bases outside the gene matches: 14. The germline V gene encodes CDR1 SGHRS and CDR2 YFSETQ. The CDR3 contains 18 residues. Data came from immunoSEQ multiplex PCR; TCRdb stores just in-frame clones and leaves some out. The sample lists 45,000 or so clones, more than 90% occurring once. Study observations and caveats: Smaller alpha distances in active tuberculosis partly reflected shorter CDR3-alpha lengths. Smaller distances to GMM-specific TCRs suggested their expansion in active tuberculosis.

On this clone: The antigen remains undetermined.

The receptor comes from a donor aged 10-30 years with latent tuberculosis or without tuberculosis infection. The chain uses TRBV5-1 and TRBJ2-7; 8 nucleotides line up with TRBD1. The sequenced sample consisted of PBMCs. Written as DNA, the CDR3 is TGCGCCAGCAGCTTGGCCCCAGAAATAGACAGGGGAAGCTACGAGCAGTACTTC. It encodes CASSLAPEIDRGSYEQYF.